These 4 T cell receptor beta chains were all obtained from the same sample, sequenced in a study of blood T cell repertoires in COVID-19. Sequenced by immunoSEQ multiplex PCR; TCRdb stores in-frame clones only, minus some. Found here are approximately 220,000 clones, over 75% of them singletons; the top ten hold around 7%. Sequencing was carried out using PBMCs or T cells enriched from blood (not recorded which). The origin of the receptors is a woman in her 40s with acute COVID-19.

The chain links TRBV27 to TRBJ1-5; 8 bases are a match to TRBD1. The V gene's germline CDR1 is MNHEY and CDR2 SMNVEV (reference sequence). The V gene end was trimmed by 0 bases and the J gene end by 9 bases; junction bases not matched to a gene: 7. The CDR3 spans 15 residues. The CDR3 loop reads CASSLSGTGIWPQHF. In nucleotides, the CDR3 is TGTGCCAGCAGTTTATCCGGGACAGGAATATGGCCCCAGCATTTT.

The CDR3 DNA sequence: TGTGCCAGCAGTGAATTTACCTCGAAAAGCGATCAGCCCCAGCATTTT. It codes for CASSEFTSKSDQPQHF. The V call is TRBV6-1, the J call TRBJ1-5; D call uncertain. Germline V gene sequence: CDR1 MNHNS, CDR2 SASEGT. V dropped 2 bases and J dropped 5 bases, with 16 bases sitting between them. CDR3 length equals 16 residues.

This clone was observed a few times. The rearrangement joins TRBV28 to TRBJ1-6; a possible D gene is TRBD1 (6 bases). The germline CDR1 and CDR2 sequences are MDHEN and SYDVKM. The CDR3 totals 16 residues. The V gene lost 3 bases and the J gene lost 5 bases, with 14 bases spanning the gap. The CDR3 loop reads CASSFQPPGDNSPLHF. CDR3 nucleotides: TGTGCCAGCAGTTTTCAGCCGCCAGGGGATAATTCACCCCTCCACTTT.

The chain joins TRBV4-1 to TRBJ2-3; 11 bases are a match to TRBD1. Germline CDR1 and CDR2: MGHRA and YSYEKL. V lost 3 bases, J lost 4 bases, and 6 bases stayed unmatched. The CDR3 totals 16 residues. The CDR3 region has the DNA TGCGCCAGCAGCCAGCCGGGACAGGGGGACGCAGATACGCAGTATTTT. It specifies CASSQPGQGDADTQYF.